This T cell receptor beta chain came from a study of blood T cell repertoires in COVID-19. The CDR3 is 13 amino acids. The trim removed 3 bases at V and 5 bases at J, leaving 3 bases unmatched. The germline V gene has CDR1 SNHLY and CDR2 FYNNEI. As processed by the authors: Amplification with reference gene primers provided the estimates of nucleated cell counts. Produced via immunoSEQ multiplex PCR; TCRdb's table is partial and in-frame only. V and J calls and clone size are given by that table; D and trimming were obtained from the DNA. The sample has approximately 250,000 clones, around 88% seen once.

The rearrangement joins TRBV2 to TRBJ1-2; 7 bases match TRBD1. The sample taken for sequencing was peripheral blood. This sequence originates from a woman aged 70-85 years with COVID-19, enrolled during active disease. This chain's CDR3 is CASSDKGAYGYTF. The CDR3, as DNA: TGTGCCAGCAGTGACAAGGGGGCATATGGCTACACCTTC.